Reported below is one T cell receptor beta chain. No antigen is known for it. What was amplified from RNA transcripts were TCR beta CDR3 regions. The TCR CDR3 was amplified in a first-round RT-PCR using the HTBI primer set. MiXCR, run by TCRdb on the multiplex PCR reads, gives a single entry per CDR3 protein. The sample carries hundreds of thousands of distinct CDR3 sequences, just over 45% recorded once. The sample comes from a study of T cells in Graves' hyperthyroidism and ophthalmopathy. General study findings and limits: The model made its ophthalmopathy prediction, and onset followed a median around 6.9 months later. Ophthalmopathy was distinguished from stable hyperthyroidism by 13 V-J signatures. Blood also showed most of the thyroid clonotypes that were expanded above 0.001.

The germline gives CDR1 DFQATT, CDR2 SNEGSKA (reference sequence). This CDR3 has 11 amino acids. V shed 8 bases and J shed 2 bases, with 10 bases lying between them. Diagnostic decisions used clinical symptoms, serum thyroxine and TRAb, thyroid ultrasound and orbital computed tomography. The chain carries TRBV20-1 and TRBJ2-7; D might be TRBD1 (5 bases). The clonotype comes from a young woman with Graves' hyperthyroidism. Material for sequencing was peripheral blood or thyroid tissue (not recorded which). This chain's CDR3 is CSLGATYEQYF. The CDR3 DNA is TGCAGTTTAGGGGCCACCTACGAGCAGTACTTC.